There are a few counts of the clone carrying this TCR beta chain. Its specificity is unknown. These data originate in a study of beta chain features in type 1 diabetes. Looked up from germline, CDR1 is GTSNPN and CDR2 is SVGIG (reference sequence). The CDR3 has 11 amino acids. The V end was cut by 2 bases, the J end by 3 bases, with 5 bases between. The entirety of the isolated RNA underwent reverse transcription, so expressed TCRB transcripts were sequenced. TCRdb's table, derived via immunoSEQ multiplex PCR, lists solely in-frame clones and lacks some. The sample includes 250,000 or so clones, 27% of them seen just once. Study-wide findings and caveats: Shorter templates may be favored by PCR, equally so in patients and controls.

The sequence derives from a man aged 25 to 40 in good health. The sample consisted of central memory CD4+ T cells from blood. The rearrangement uses TRBV30 and TRBJ2-7; D unresolved. CDR3 residues: CAWSRVYEQYF. The CDR3 DNA is TGTGCCTGGAGTCGAGTCTACGAGCAGTACTTC. The whole variable domain, remainder taken from reference TRBV30 and TRBJ2-7, is SQTIHQWPATLVQPVGSPLSLECTVEGTSNPNLYWYRQAAGRGLQLLFYSVGIGQISSEVPQNLSASRPQDRQFILSSKKLLLSDSGFYLCAWSRVYEQYFGPGTRLTVT.